A selection of T cell receptor beta chains follows, all from one sample in a study of blood T cell repertoires in COVID-19. This table comes from immunoSEQ multiplex PCR, and its TCRdb copy is limited to in-frame clones, with some not included. Found here are 300,000 to 350,000 clones, 85% to 90% of them singletons; the top ten hold around 4.3%. The sample consisted of PBMCs or T cells enriched from blood (not recorded which). The receptors originated from a woman younger than 30 with acute COVID-19. The CDR3 runs from the conserved cysteine through the conserved F or W. A D gene is named only where the DNA matches it firmly. Clone size is given for some rows only: seen once, a few or many times, or a class if the clone is expanded.

j_gene: TRBJ1-5
abundance: -
d_gene: -
v_gene: TRBV11-2
CDR3nt: TGTGCCAGCAGCTTAGCAGGGGAAGGTCAGCCCCAGCATTTT
CDR3aa: CASSLAGEGQPQHF

j_gene: TRBJ1-2
abundance: -
d_gene: TRBD1
v_gene: TRBV6-5
CDR3nt: TGTGCCAGCAGTTACGGGGGACAGCCTAACTATGGCTACACCTTC
CDR3aa: CASSYGGQPNYGYTF

j_gene: TRBJ1-4
abundance: -
d_gene: -
v_gene: TRBV12-3/TRBV12-4
CDR3nt: TGTGCCAGCACCGCCGGGAGGGGTGAAAAACTGTTTTTT
CDR3aa: CASTAGRGEKLFF

j_gene: TRBJ1-1
abundance: -
d_gene: TRBD1
v_gene: TRBV19
CDR3nt: TGTGCCAGTAGTGGGACAGGGGCGATGAACACTGAAGCTTTCTTT
CDR3aa: CASSGTGAMNTEAFF

j_gene: TRBJ2-1
abundance: -
d_gene: -
v_gene: TRBV19
CDR3nt: TGTGCCAGTCACCAGCGTGGCAGGGACTCCGACAATGAGCAGTTCTTC
CDR3aa: CASHQRGRDSDNEQFF

j_gene: TRBJ1-5
abundance: -
d_gene: TRBD1
v_gene: TRBV18
CDR3nt: TGTGCCAGCTCACCAGGACAGGGTTTTCTTAGCAATCAGCCCCAGCATTTT
CDR3aa: CASSPGQGFLSNQPQHF

j_gene: TRBJ2-1
abundance: -
d_gene: TRBD2
v_gene: TRBV28
CDR3nt: TGTGCCAGCAGTTCCCCGACCGGGACTAGCGGTTACAATGAGCAGTTCTTC
CDR3aa: CASSSPTGTSGYNEQFF

j_gene: TRBJ1-1
abundance: -
d_gene: TRBD1
v_gene: TRBV30
CDR3nt: TGTGCCTGGAGCCTCACCACAGGGGGGAACACTGAAGCTTTCTTT
CDR3aa: CAWSLTTGGNTEAFF

j_gene: TRBJ2-5
abundance: -
d_gene: -
v_gene: TRBV5-1
CDR3nt: TGCGCCAGCAGCTTAGAGGGAGGAGAGACCCAGTACTTC
CDR3aa: CASSLEGGETQYF

j_gene: TRBJ2-7
abundance: -
d_gene: TRBD2
v_gene: TRBV10-2
CDR3nt: TGCGCCAGCCTTGAGACTAGCGGCCCCTACGAGCAGTACTTC
CDR3aa: CASLETSGPYEQYF

j_gene: TRBJ2-1
abundance: -
d_gene: TRBD1
v_gene: TRBV11-3
CDR3nt: TGTGCCAGCAGCTGGCGGACAGGTCTTAATGAGCAGTTCTTC
CDR3aa: CASSWRTGLNEQFF

j_gene: TRBJ2-5
abundance: -
d_gene: TRBD2
v_gene: TRBV29-1
CDR3nt: TGCAGCGTTGCCGGACTAGCGGGAGGTCGAGAGACCCAGTACTTC
CDR3aa: CSVAGLAGGRETQYF

j_gene: TRBJ1-5
abundance: -
d_gene: -
v_gene: TRBV28
CDR3nt: TGTGCCAGCAGTTTAGGTTGGCCCAATCAGCCCCAGCATTTT
CDR3aa: CASSLGWPNQPQHF

j_gene: TRBJ1-1
abundance: -
d_gene: -
v_gene: TRBV5-1
CDR3nt: TGCGCCAGCAGCTTGGGGGGAGACACCGAAGCTTTCTTT
CDR3aa: CASSLGGDTEAFF

j_gene: TRBJ2-1
abundance: once
d_gene: -
v_gene: TRBV10-2
CDR3nt: TGCGCCAGCAGTGGGAATACCGGGGTAGAGCAGTTCTTC
CDR3aa: CASSGNTGVEQFF

j_gene: TRBJ2-1
abundance: -
d_gene: TRBD1
v_gene: TRBV3-1/TRBV3-2
CDR3nt: TGTGCCAGCAGCCCCCAGACAGGGAACAGGAATGAGCAGTTCTTC
CDR3aa: CASSPQTGNRNEQFF

j_gene: TRBJ2-3
abundance: -
d_gene: -
v_gene: TRBV27
CDR3nt: TGTGCCAGCAGTTTAACCGGGGGTTGGGCAGATACGCAGTATTTT
CDR3aa: CASSLTGGWADTQYF

j_gene: TRBJ1-2
abundance: -
d_gene: -
v_gene: TRBV28
CDR3nt: TGTGCCAGCAGTCCATGGACAGTCAATAACTATGGCTACACCTTC
CDR3aa: CASSPWTVNNYGYTF

j_gene: TRBJ1-6
abundance: -
d_gene: -
v_gene: TRBV5-1
CDR3nt: TGCGCCAGCAGCTTGGCCGGGGGAATGGGTTCACCCCTCCACTTT
CDR3aa: CASSLAGGMGSPLHF